The clone carrying this T cell receptor beta chain has just one count. Antigen unknown. J was trimmed by 0 bases and V by 5 bases; bases with no gene match: 2. The CDR3 is 16 amino acids. In germline, CDR1 is LNHDA, CDR2 SQIVND (reference sequence). This sample is drawn from a study of cytomegalovirus exposure and HLA in healthy donors. General study points: Common viral pathogens seemed to be connected with several of the most significant clusters, according to a later analysis. The study labeled 164 TCR beta chains cytomegalovirus-associated.

The PCR made use of 60 Vbeta and 13 Jbeta primers. Profiled with immunoSEQ multiplex PCR; TCRdb holds only in-frame clones, not every one. The table shows some 42,000 clones, with roughly 47% occurring only once. The gene calls are TRBV19 and TRBJ2-3; 13 bases align to TRBD2. The material sequenced was PBMCs. The TCR sequence derives from a human donor in good health. CDR3 in amino acids: CASSPGLAGSTDTQYF. The DNA for the CDR3 is TGTGCCAGTAGTCCGGGACTAGCGGGAAGCACAGATACGCAGTATTTT.